This T cell receptor (beta chain) was recovered during a study of CD8 T cells in Susac syndrome. Random hexamers served to reverse transcribe roughly 0.45 to 1 ug RNA. MiXCR was run by TCRdb on the immunoSEQ multiplex PCR reads, yielding one entry per CDR3 protein. This table has about 190,000 distinct CDR3 sequences, 95% appearing once. The CDR3 has 13 residues. Per germline, CDR1 DFQATT and CDR2 SNEGSKA (reference sequence). CD8+ and CD4+ blood T cells underwent TCR beta sequencing. The sequence came from a human donor with Susac syndrome. The sequencing sample was made of CD4+ T cells from PBMCs. This sequence joins TRBV20-1 and TRBJ1-2, with D possibly being TRBD1 (6 bases). This chain's CDR3 is CSVTTTGYYGYTF. The CDR3 DNA sequence: TGCAGCGTTACCACAACAGGGTATTATGGCTACACCTTC.